Each of the 23 T cell receptor beta chains below was sequenced from the same sample in a study of regulatory T cells in long-lasting Graves disease. HTBI primers from iRepertoire and Arm-PCR of CDR3 regions yielded the TCR beta libraries. From the multiplex PCR reads, TCRdb called clonotypes with MiXCR, one entry per CDR3 protein. Of 650,000 to 850,000 distinct CDR3 sequences listed, 30% are singletons. Time point defined: persistent/refractory GD, antithyroid drugs over 5 years with positive TRAb. PBMC-derived RNA was used for the TCR library. The input for sequencing was peripheral blood mononuclear cells (PBMCs), taken when the disease was refractory, from a patient treated with antithyroid drugs. All receptors derive from a female donor with Graves disease.

This clonotype was detected only a few times. This chain uses TRBV30 with TRBJ1-1; D call uncertain. CDR3 length: 13 residues. Trimming cost V 4 bases and J 0 bases, with 9 bases left between them. Germline CDR1 is GTSNPN and CDR2 is SVGIG (reference sequence). This CDR3 is CAWTLVMNTEAFF. The CDR3, as DNA: TGTGCCTGGACCCTGGTGATGAACACTGAAGCTTTCTTT.

In regard to this clonotype: A much larger clone differs by one base, so this may be a read error. This chain joins TRBV6-2 or TRBV6-3 and TRBJ1-1; D gene unclear. This CDR3 spans 15 amino acids. Germline CDR1 reads MNHEY; CDR2 reads SVGEGT. This CDR3 reads CASNALSDANTVAFF. DNA of the CDR3: TGTGCCAGCAACGCCCTGAGTGACGCGAACACTGTAGCTTTCTTT.

The chain is built from TRBV2 and TRBJ2-3; 8 positions agree with TRBD2. CDR1 is SNHLY and CDR2 is FYNNEI in the germline V gene. Losses at the gene ends were 7 bases for V and 4 bases for J; bases not matched to a gene: 10. The CDR3 covers 15 residues. CDR3 coding DNA: TGTGCCAGCACCCTCGGGAGGGAAGGCGCAGATACGCAGTATTTT. Translating gives CASTLGREGADTQYF.

The V and J genes are TRBV6-1 and TRBJ1-5, with D perhaps TRBD1 (5 bases). V was shortened by 3 bases and J by 4 bases, with 13 bases between the two germline ends. In germline, CDR1 is MNHNS, CDR2 SASEGT. The CDR3 loop spans 15 amino acids. CDR3 sequence: CASSDQGIGNQPQHF. CDR3 DNA sequence: TGTGCCAGCAGTGACCAGGGAATAGGAAATCAGCCCCAGCATTTT.

In this sample, this clonotype turned up many times. V usage is TRBV3-1 and J usage is TRBJ1-4; D gene uncertain. Trimming pared 0 bases from V and 7 bases from J, leaving 6 bases between. The CDR3 is 13 amino acids. Looked up from germline, CDR1 is LGHDT and CDR2 is YNNKEL (reference sequence). The CDR3 DNA follows: TGTGCCAGCAGCCAAGACCTACGTGAAAAACTGTTTTTT. Its translation: CASSQDLREKLFF.

The V and J genes are TRBV10-3 and TRBJ1-1, with 8 positions matching TRBD1. The germline CDR1 and CDR2 sequences are ENHRY and SYGVKD. The CDR3 length is 13 residues. V gave up 6 bases and J gave up 3 bases; unmatched junction bases: 3. This CDR3 is CAISVTGDTEAFF. As DNA, the CDR3 is TGTGCCATCAGCGTGACAGGGGACACTGAAGCTTTCTTT.

This rearrangement joins TRBV7-2 to TRBJ2-5; D ambiguous. V lost 2 bases and J lost 5, with 9 bases in between. CDR1 is SGHTA, CDR2 FQGNSA, per germline. This CDR3 is built from 13 residues. For the CDR3, the DNA is TGTGCCAGCAGCTTAAAGGCTGTCGAGACCCAGTACTTC. Translating gives CASSLKAVETQYF.

This clonotype has a handful of counts. The chain joins TRBV20-1 to TRBJ1-1, with 7 bases aligning to TRBD1. Per germline, CDR1 DFQATT and CDR2 SNEGSKA (reference sequence). CDR3 length: 10 residues. With 5 bases clipped from V and 8 bases from J, the junction kept 2 bases outside the gene matches. In DNA, the CDR3 is TGCAGTGCTCCGGACAGGGAAGCTTTCTTT. The encoded protein is CSAPDREAFF.

J is TRBJ1-1 and V is TRBV28; D remains unclear. CDR1 is MDHEN, CDR2 SYDVKM, per germline. Between the trimmed V and J ends, which lost 2 bases and 1 base, there was a span of 8 bases. The CDR3 loop spans 14 amino acids. Here the CDR3 DNA reads TGTGCCAGCAGTTTAAATGGTGGGAACACTGAAGCTTTCTTT. Translating it yields CASSLNGGNTEAFF.

Ten or more counts support this clonotype. The CDR3 sequence is CASSLNAPDQPQHF. For the CDR3, the DNA is TGTGCCAGCAGTCTCAATGCGCCTGACCAGCCCCAGCATTTT. The gene calls are TRBV11-2 and TRBJ1-5; D unclear. This CDR3 has 14 residues. Germline lookup yields CDR1 SGHAT and CDR2 FQNNGV. With 6 bases removed from V and 7 bases from J, the gap between germline ends came to 16 bases.

V gene TRBV9 combines with J gene TRBJ2-7; 7 bases are a match to TRBD2. The length of the CDR3 is 14 residues. Germline lookup yields CDR1 SGDLS and CDR2 YYNGEE. The V and J ends lost 4 bases and 2 bases, in that order; junction bases with no gene match: 6. CDR3 sequence (DNA): TGTGCCAGCAGCCCTTGGGAGGGGACCTACGAGCAGTACTTC. Protein sequence: CASSPWEGTYEQYF.

A note on this clonotype: A clone one base away is much larger, so this may be a read error. It is likely a read error, because the conserved phenylalanine at the end of the CDR3 is missing. The V call is TRBV7-2, the J call TRBJ1-1; 11 positions match TRBD1. Germline V gene data show CDR1 as SGHTA and CDR2 as FQGNSA. This CDR3 has 17 amino acids. V lost 6 bases and J lost 5; bases outside the gene matches: 14. DNA of the CDR3: TGTGCCAGCAGTGCAGCAGGGACGGGACAGGGGGGAACTGAAGCTTTCCTT. Amino acids: CASSAAGTGQGGTEAFL.

This clonotype was detected ten times or more. Here the CDR3 reads CASSSSTAQYF. CDR3 DNA sequence: TGTGCCAGCAGCTCCTCGACGGCCCAGTACTTC. This chain links TRBV11-2 with TRBJ2-5; D is undetermined. Germline values: CDR1 SGHAT, CDR2 FQNNGV. The CDR3 covers 11 residues. V lost 4 bases and J lost 9, with 9 bases in between.

The rearrangement joins TRBV6-1 to TRBJ1-4, with 7 bases matching TRBD1. Germline CDR1 and CDR2: MNHNS and SASEGT. This CDR3 spans 16 amino acids. V shed 3 bases and J 7 bases; nucleotides not matched to a gene: 11. The DNA of the CDR3 is TGTGCCAGCAGTGACCGCCCAGGGGGGGCAGTTGAAAAACTGTTTTTT. As protein: CASSDRPGGAVEKLFF.

This chain connects TRBV20-1 to TRBJ1-5; 8 nucleotides match TRBD1. V gave up 3 bases and J gave up 4 bases; unmatched junction bases: 5. The germline V gene encodes CDR1 DFQATT and CDR2 SNEGSKA (reference sequence). The CDR3 runs to 14 residues. The chain's CDR3 is CSARGTGSNQPQHF. As DNA, the CDR3 is TGCAGTGCTAGGGGGACAGGCTCTAATCAGCCCCAGCATTTT.

Many counts were recorded for this clonotype. The rearrangement uses TRBV28 and TRBJ1-1; 10 bases map to TRBD1. CDR1 is MDHEN and CDR2 is SYDVKM in the germline V gene. Losses at the gene ends were 6 bases for V and 4 bases for J; bases not matched to a gene: 5. This CDR3 region has 14 residues. The CDR3 nucleotides read TGTGCCAGCAGCTTCGGACAGGGGGGCACTGAAGCTTTCTTT. Translation: CASSFGQGGTEAFF.

The chain couples TRBV6-2 or TRBV6-3 to TRBJ1-5; 7 bases match TRBD1. This CDR3 region has 19 residues. With V trimmed by 2 bases and J by 0 bases, 13 bases remained unmatched. The germline CDR1 and CDR2 sequences are MNHEY and SVGEGT. The CDR3 DNA is TGTGCCAGCAGTTACCTACTCACCTTGACAGGGTATAGCAATCAGCCCCAGCATTTT. As protein: CASSYLLTLTGYSNQPQHF.

In its sample, this clonotype was seen many times. The chain has TRBV12-3 or TRBV12-4 and TRBJ1-3; D is undetermined. Trimming left V 6 bases short and J 0 bases short, with 9 bases between. The CDR3 is 14 residues long. CDR3 sequence: CASSQQSSGNTIYF. CDR3 in DNA: TGTGCCAGCAGCCAACAGAGCTCTGGAAACACCATATATTTT.

In its sample, this clonotype was seen a few times. V and J are TRBV6-9 and TRBJ1-1; the D is unclear. Germline V gives CDR1 MNHGY, CDR2 SVAAGI. Trimming removed 2 bases from V and 2 bases from J, with 3 bases in between. The CDR3 is made up of 12 amino acids. This CDR3 reads CASSYDNTEAFF. CDR3 DNA sequence: TGTGCCAGCAGTTATGATAACACTGAAGCTTTCTTT.

This rearrangement joins TRBV6-2 or TRBV6-3 to TRBJ1-6, with no clear D. The CDR3 has 14 amino acids. V lost 0 bases, J lost 7 bases, and 7 bases lay in between. CDR1 is MNHEY, CDR2 SVGEGT, per germline. The DNA for the CDR3 is TGTGCCAGCAGTTACTCAGGGTTGAATTCACCCCTCCACTTT. This sequence encodes CASSYSGLNSPLHF.

The gene calls are TRBV6-1 and TRBJ2-7; 7 bases fit TRBD1. CDR1 and CDR2 (germline): MNHNS, SASEGT. The J segment lost 0 bases and the V segment lost 7 bases, leaving 6 bases of the junction unmatched. The CDR3 spans 14 residues. As DNA, the CDR3 is TGTGCCAGCACCGGACAGGTTCGCTCCTACGAGCAGTACTTC. Its translation is CASTGQVRSYEQYF.

J is TRBJ1-4 and V is TRBV27, with 7 bases aligning to TRBD1. V gave up 5 bases and J gave up 7 bases; unmatched junction bases: 7. CDR1 and CDR2 (germline): MNHEY, SMNVEV (reference sequence). CDR3 length equals 14 residues. CDR3 residues: CASSPDRVFEKLFF. Here the CDR3 DNA reads TGTGCCAGCAGTCCTGACAGGGTGTTTGAAAAACTGTTTTTT.

The sample holds many counts of this clonotype. This chain links TRBV7-6 with TRBJ2-7, with D possibly TRBD2 on 5 matching bases. Germline CDR1 SGHVS, CDR2 FNYEAQ. The length of the CDR3 is 12 residues. Trimming removed 6 bases at V and 3 bases at J, with 9 bases between. The CDR3 sequence is CASSPGDYEQYF. The CDR3 region has the DNA TGTGCCAGCAGTCCCGGGGACTACGAGCAGTACTTC.